The table lists the clone carrying this T cell receptor beta chain with many counts. Its cognate antigen is unknown. The data derive from a study of T cells in Graves' hyperthyroidism and ophthalmopathy. Across the whole study: At initial diagnosis, before any treatment had begun, peripheral blood was obtained.

Study-wide points: Stable hyperthyroidism and ophthalmopathy were separated using 13 V-J signatures. The model forecast ophthalmopathy, anticipating it by a median about six months before onset.

Germline CDR1 is MDHEN and CDR2 is SYDVKM. Trimming left V 5 bases short and J 4 bases short, with 8 bases between. The length of the CDR3 is 12 residues. Amplified regions were TCR beta CDR3 sequences from RNA transcripts. In the first-round RT-PCR of the TCR CDR3, the HTBI primer set was used. Each CDR3 protein is one row after TCRdb ran MiXCR on the multiplex PCR reads. This table has some 300,000 distinct CDR3 sequences, roughly 20% appearing once. The sequenced material came from blood. The TCR sequence derives from a man between 45 and 60 years old with Graves' ophthalmopathy. The chain combines TRBV28 with TRBJ1-2; TRBD1 might be the D (5 bases). CDR3 sequence: CASSQQVYGYTF. CDR3 in DNA: TGTGCCAGCAGTCAACAGGTCTATGGCTACACCTTC.